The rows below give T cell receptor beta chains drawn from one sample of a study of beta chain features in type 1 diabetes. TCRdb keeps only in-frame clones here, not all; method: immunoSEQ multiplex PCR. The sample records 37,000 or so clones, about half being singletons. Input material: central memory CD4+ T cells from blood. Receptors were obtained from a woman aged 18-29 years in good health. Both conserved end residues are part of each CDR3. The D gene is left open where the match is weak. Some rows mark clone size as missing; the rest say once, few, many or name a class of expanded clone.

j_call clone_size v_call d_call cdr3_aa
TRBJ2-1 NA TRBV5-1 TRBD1 CASRGQGGDFIRLNEQFF
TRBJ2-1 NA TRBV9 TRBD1 CASSVQTGGYNEQFF
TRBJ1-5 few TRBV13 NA CASSLGGSNQPQHF
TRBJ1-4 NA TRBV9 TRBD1 CASSTGTGARGEKLFF
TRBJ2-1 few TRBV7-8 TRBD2 CAIETAGLAGGSEQFF
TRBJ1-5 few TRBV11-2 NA CASSFSGVDQPQHF
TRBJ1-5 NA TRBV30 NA CAWSKGAGGNQPQHF
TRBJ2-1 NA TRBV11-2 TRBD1 CASSRGQAYNEQFF
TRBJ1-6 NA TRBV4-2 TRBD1 CASSPPLTGGNYSPLHF
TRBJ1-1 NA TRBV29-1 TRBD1 CSAPGQGRTEAFF
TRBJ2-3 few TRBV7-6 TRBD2 CASSLGTSGSGADTQYF
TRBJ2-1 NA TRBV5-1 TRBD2 CASSQLAGVGGYNEQFF
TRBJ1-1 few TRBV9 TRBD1 CASSAEQGYTEAFF
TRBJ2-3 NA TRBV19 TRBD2 CASSAEPAGGLDTQYF
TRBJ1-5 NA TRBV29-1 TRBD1 CSVGDRASNQPQHF
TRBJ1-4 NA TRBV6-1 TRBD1 CASNPGQLGEKLFF
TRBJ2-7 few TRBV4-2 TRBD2 CASSQDSQGLASSYEQYF
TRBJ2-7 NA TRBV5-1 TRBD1 CASSLGDRVHEQYF
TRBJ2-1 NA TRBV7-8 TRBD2 CASSLAWASGRKIEQFF
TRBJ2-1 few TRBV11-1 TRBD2 CASSSSGYNEQFF
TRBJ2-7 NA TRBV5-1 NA CASSGRQGYEQYF
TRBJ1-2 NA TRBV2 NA CASRPTRESGYTF
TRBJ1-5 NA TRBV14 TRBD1 CASSQSGQGFTF
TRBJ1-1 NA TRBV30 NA CAWVKQGSEAFF
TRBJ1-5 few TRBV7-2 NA CASRRSDNQPQHF
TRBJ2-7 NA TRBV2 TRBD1 CATYRGQGASIAYEQYF
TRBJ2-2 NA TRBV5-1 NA CASSLVPLRAGELFF
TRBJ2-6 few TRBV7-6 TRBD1 CASSSQGATFSGANVLTF